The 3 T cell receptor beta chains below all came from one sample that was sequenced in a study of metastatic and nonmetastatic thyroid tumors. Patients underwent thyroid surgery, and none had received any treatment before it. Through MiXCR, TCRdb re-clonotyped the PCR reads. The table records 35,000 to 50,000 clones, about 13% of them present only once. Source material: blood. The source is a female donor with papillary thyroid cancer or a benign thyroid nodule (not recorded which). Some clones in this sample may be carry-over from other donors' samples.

The CDR3 sequence is CASLEGIQETQYF. The DNA for the CDR3 is TGTGCCAGCCTCGAAGGGATTCAAGAGACCCAGTACTTC. The gene calls are TRBV6-1 and TRBJ2-5; no firm D call. V was shortened by 8 bases and J by 2 bases, with 12 bases between the two germline ends. From germline, CDR1 is MNHNS and CDR2 SASEGT. The CDR3 length is 13 residues.

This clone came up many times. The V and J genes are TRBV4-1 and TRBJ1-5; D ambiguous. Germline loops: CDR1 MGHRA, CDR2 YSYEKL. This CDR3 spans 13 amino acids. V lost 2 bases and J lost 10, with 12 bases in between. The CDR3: CASSQPDGAPQHF. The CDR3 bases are TGCGCCAGCAGCCAACCCGACGGTGCCCCCCAGCATTTT.

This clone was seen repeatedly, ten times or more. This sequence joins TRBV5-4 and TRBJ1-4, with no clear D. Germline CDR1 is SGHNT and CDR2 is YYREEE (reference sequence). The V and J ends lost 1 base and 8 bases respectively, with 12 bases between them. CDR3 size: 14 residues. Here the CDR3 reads CASSLSGVPEKLFF. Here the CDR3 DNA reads TGTGCCAGCAGCTTGAGCGGGGTACCAGAAAAACTGTTTTTT.